The present T cell receptor beta chain was sequenced within a study of T cells in Graves' hyperthyroidism and ophthalmopathy (dated by TCRdb to about 2019). Study-wide context: Peripheral blood was collected at initial diagnosis, before any treatment. A discovery cohort of about 96 patients, roughly 40 with Graves' ophthalmopathy and about 60 with stable Graves' hyperthyroidism, was used to find distinguishing TCR V-J signatures. Prospective prediction of ophthalmopathy was tested in an independent validation cohort of 18 to 20 hyperthyroidism patients and 15 to 17 patients who later progressed to ophthalmopathy. The roughly 91 discovery patients were randomly split 7:3 into training and test sets. In more than five Graves' hyperthyroidism patients, the study also compared T-cell repertoires from thyroid tissue with T-cell repertoires from blood. After sampling, hyperthyroidism patients received methimazole starting at 30 mg daily, and ophthalmopathy patients received high-dose intravenous methylprednisolone. According to the paper, TCR Vbeta CDR3 sequencing was carried out on 135 peripheral blood samples, which came from approximately 41 ophthalmopathy, fewer than 80 hyperthyroidism and roughly 17 progressor patients. What the work shows at the level of the full study, not this receptor alone: A model built on a 13 V-J signature distinguished ophthalmopathy from stable hyperthyroidism, reaching roughly 88% sensitivity and under 84% specificity in cross-validation and 80%/75% in testing. Most expanded thyroid clonotypes (frequency above 0.001) were also detected in blood, a finding suggesting that blood repertoires may reflect thyroid immune responses. No statistical method was used to fix the sample size in advance, and group allocation was not hidden from the investigators. During validation, the model predicted progression to ophthalmopathy a median of approximately 7 months ahead of onset, with 70.59% sensitivity and roughly 72% specificity.

Stable Graves' hyperthyroidism was defined as the absence of progression to ophthalmopathy over 18 months of follow-up. Hyperthyroidism patients were newly diagnosed, had a disease duration of under 2 months, and were aged 18 to 65 years. Any patient with an uncontrolled infection, another autoimmune disease, pregnancy or lactation was excluded. Diagnoses relied on clinical symptoms, serum thyroxine and TRAb, thyroid ultrasound and orbital computed tomography. PBMCs were separated from about 10 ml of fresh peripheral blood using Ficoll-Paque density gradient centrifugation. Trizol reagent was used to extract total RNA, and RNA quality was then checked on an Agilent 2100 Bioanalyzer. TCR beta CDR3 regions were amplified from RNA transcripts. The TCR CDR3 was subjected to a first round of RT-PCR using the HTBI primer set and the Qiagen OneStep RT-PCR kit. A second multiplex PCR round built the libraries, followed by size selection and purification. Paired-end sequencing of the libraries was performed with 100 bp reads on an Illumina HiSeq2000. The paper's data handling went like this. SOAPnuke was used to process the raw data, removing reads that contained adapters or uncalled bases, had a mean Phred below 15, or lacked an exact match to the constant primer or identifier. High-quality paired reads were merged with COPE v1.2.5, and unique nucleotide sequences were defined as clonotypes. MiTCR v1.1 was used to align clonotypes to the IMGT TRBV, TRBD and TRBJ reference segments. The analysis was restricted to V-J combinations with a frequency above 0.0001, which together covered about 99% of the repertoires. A TCS score was defined as the ratio of F50 (clonal expansion) to E x V (chaos), with BLOSUM62-based TCRdist applied between CDR3 peptides within each V-J. Welch's t-statistics and random forest reduced some 510 V-J features to 10 to 15, which were used in a naive Bayes classifier (R e1071). TCRdb handled the public reads itself, with Q25 trimming in fastp and clone calling in MiXCR, and kept productive beta chains. Rows merge per CDR3 protein into single entries with the most common DNA and genes. These V and J calls rely on TCRdb rather than the paper's analysis. A total of some 400,000 distinct CDR3 sequences appear in this sample, about 15% of them only once. Roughly 9.6% of the sample goes to the ten largest clones.

Ends trimmed: V by 5 bases, J by 3 bases; bases unmatched to a gene: 9. The CDR3 starts with the cysteine, ends with the phenylalanine, and has 16 residues. CDR3 DNA is the only sequence kept; it has 48 bases, read in frame from the first base. The germline V gene (reference sequence) provides CDR1 SGHKS and CDR2 YYEKEE. This clonotype was seen a handful of times. The antigen this receptor binds is unknown. No per-base quality is available; no much larger clone lies one base away. The material sequenced was blood. This clonotype originated in a woman aged 60-70 years with Graves' hyperthyroidism. Recombination connected TRBV5-5 to TRBJ1-4; 8 nucleotides in the junction match TRBD1. This receptor has the CDR3 CASRRDRHLPNEKLFF. The nucleotide sequence reads TGTGCCAGCAGACGGGACAGGCACCTACCTAATGAAAAACTGTTTTTT.